Shown below are 4 T cell receptor beta chains from a single sample sequenced in a study of ipilimumab plus nivolumab after autologous stem cell transplantation listed by TCRdb under 2021. Library preparation was by the immunoSEQ multiplex PCR assay. The clones in this table, taken by TCRdb from immuneACCESS, are in-frame only. Not every clone is retained; where verified, under half of the shortfall comes from an unresolved V gene, and the cause of the rest is unknown. In this sample the table shows more than 12,000 clones, 65% to 80% of which occur a single time. The ten most abundant clones make up 10% of the sample. The sequences come from PBMCs, collected in a trial of ipilimumab plus nivolumab as post-transplant consolidation. The receptors come from a male donor with primary mediastinal lymphoma.

The chain combines TRBV5-5 with TRBJ2-2; the D gene is possibly TRBD1 (5 bases). The CDR3 runs 14 residues. Trimming cost V 7 bases and J 2 bases, with 12 bases left between them. From germline, CDR1 is SGHKS and CDR2 YYEKEE (reference sequence). The CDR3 DNA is TGTGCCAGCGGACGTAGGGGAAACACCGGGGAGCTGTTTTTT. It codes for CASGRRGNTGELFF.

As DNA, the CDR3 is TGTGCCAGTAGTATAGGGGGCGGGAAGCGGGAGACCCAGTACTTC. Amino acid sequence: CASSIGGGKRETQYF. The chain has TRBV19 and TRBJ2-5; D is possibly TRBD2 (6 bases). Germline assignment: CDR1 LNHDA and CDR2 SQIVND (reference sequence). The V and J ends lost 1 base and 5 bases respectively, with 14 bases between them. This CDR3 region has 15 residues.

This clone was counted once. The chain has TRBV19 and TRBJ2-7; unclear D gene. The V gene lost 6 bases and the J gene lost 2 bases, with 17 bases spanning the gap. The CDR3 sequence is 15 residues long. The germline V gene has CDR1 LNHDA and CDR2 SQIVND (reference sequence). The CDR3 DNA follows: TGTGCCAGTAGGCCGAGGACCGGCAGCACCTACGAGCAGTACTTC. Protein sequence: CASRPRTGSTYEQYF.

The J gene is TRBJ2-6, the V gene TRBV6-6; a weak D match, TRBD2 (6 bases). Germline CDR1 MNHNY, CDR2 SVGAGI (reference sequence). This CDR3 is 13 amino acids long. CDR3 coding DNA: TGTGCTTACGGGGGAGGTGGGGCCAACGTCCTGACTTTC. Residues: CAYGGGGANVLTF.